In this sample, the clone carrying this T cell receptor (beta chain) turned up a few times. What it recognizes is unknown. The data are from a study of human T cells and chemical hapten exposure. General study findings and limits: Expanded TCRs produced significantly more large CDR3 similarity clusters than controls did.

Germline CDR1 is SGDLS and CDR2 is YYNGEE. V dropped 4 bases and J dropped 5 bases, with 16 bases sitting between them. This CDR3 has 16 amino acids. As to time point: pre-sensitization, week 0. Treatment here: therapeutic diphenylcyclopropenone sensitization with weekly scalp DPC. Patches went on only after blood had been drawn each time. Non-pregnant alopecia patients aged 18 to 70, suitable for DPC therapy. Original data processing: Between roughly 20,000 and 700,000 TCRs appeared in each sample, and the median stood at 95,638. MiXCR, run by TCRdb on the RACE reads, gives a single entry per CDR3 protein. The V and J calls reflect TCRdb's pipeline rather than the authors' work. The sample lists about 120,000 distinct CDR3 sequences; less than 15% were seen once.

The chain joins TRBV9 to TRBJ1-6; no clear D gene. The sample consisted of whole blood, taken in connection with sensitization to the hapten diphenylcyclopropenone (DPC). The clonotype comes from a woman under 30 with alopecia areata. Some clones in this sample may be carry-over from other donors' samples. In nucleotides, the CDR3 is TGTGCCAGCAGCCCTCACATAGACGGCAATAATTCACCCCTCCACTTT. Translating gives CASSPHIDGNNSPLHF.